This T cell receptor (beta chain) appears in the sequencing data of a study of PD-L1 blockade in urothelial cancer. Germline CDR1 SGHTA, CDR2 FQGNSA. The length of the CDR3 is 14 residues. Trimming at V came to 4 bases and at J to 5 bases, leaving 4 bases not matched to a gene. Regarding time point: peripheral blood 6 weeks after treatment start. The method was immunoSEQ multiplex PCR; TCRdb's version includes in-frame clones alone and lacks a portion of them. The data contain tens of thousands of clones, around 82% of them singletons. This chain links TRBV7-2 with TRBJ1-2; 10 positions agree with TRBD1. The TCR was taken from a man in his 70s with urothelial cancer. The sequencing used PBMCs, collected around atezolizumab (anti-PD-L1) treatment. The CDR3 reads CASSSPGQGYGYTF. The DNA of the CDR3 is TGTGCCAGCAGCTCCCCGGGACAGGGGTATGGCTACACCTTC.